These T cell receptor beta chains were read from a single sample in a study of technical replicates of blood from several donors. Profiled with immunoSEQ multiplex PCR; TCRdb holds only in-frame clones, not every one. This sample has tens of thousands of clones, with around 94% found just once. Sequences were obtained from T cells isolated from PBMCs. The source of these receptors is a human donor in good health. The CDR3 runs from the conserved cysteine through the conserved F or W. D genes are given only for firm matches. Clone size appears in some rows only: once, few, many, or a class for an expanded clone.

TGTGCCAGCAGCTTAGATGGCAGGGTATCGGGGGATATGGGGAAAAACATTCAGTACTTC | CASSLDGRVSGDMGKNIQYF | TRBJ2-4 | TRBV7-3 | - | -
TGTGCCAGCAGTTACGAGGGGCCGGGGGGGAAGGCTTTCTTT | CASSYEGPGGKAFF | TRBJ1-1 | TRBV6-5 | - | -
TGTGCCAGCAGCTTCCCCCACGCAAGGACGGGGAATGAAAAACTGTTTTTT | CASSFPHARTGNEKLFF | TRBJ1-4 | TRBV7-3 | - | -
TGCGCCAGCAGCCAAGTAGCCTCGACAGGGCCCTCTGGAAACACCATATATTTT | CASSQVASTGPSGNTIYF | TRBJ1-3 | TRBV4-1 | TRBD1 | once
TGTGCCAGCCACCAGTCACATAACACTGAAGCTTTCTTT | CASHQSHNTEAFF | TRBJ1-1 | TRBV6-6 | - | -
TGTGCCAGCAGCTTCGCGATCGGTCGGGGGAATTCACCCCTCCACTTT | CASSFAIGRGNSPLHF | TRBJ1-6 | TRBV7-9 | - | -
TGTGCCAGCAACCCCGGGACAGGGGGCTACGAGCAGTACTTC | CASNPGTGGYEQYF | TRBJ2-7 | TRBV6-5 | TRBD1 | -
TGTGCCAGCAGCCAGACAAGGCCGCCCCAGCATTTT | CASSQTRPPQHF | TRBJ1-5 | TRBV5-8 | - | -
TGTGCCAGCAGCCCGTTCGGCGACAGCAATCTGTTTTTT | CASSPFGDSNLFF | TRBJ1-4 | TRBV5-8 | - | -
TGTGCCAGCAGCTTAACCGCGGGAGGGCCCCCTTTTGGTTCCGAGCAGTACTTC | CASSLTAGGPPFGSEQYF | TRBJ2-7 | TRBV7-9 | TRBD2 | -
TGTGCCAGCAGCCAAGAGGGGGGAACCTACAATGAGCAGTTCTTC | CASSQEGGTYNEQFF | TRBJ2-1 | TRBV14 | - | -
TGTGCCAGCAGTGAAGCATACATCTACGAGCAGTACTTC | CASSEAYIYEQYF | TRBJ2-7 | TRBV2 | - | once
TGTGCCAGTAGTATCCAACAGGGGCCCGGGGAGACCCAGTACTTC | CASSIQQGPGETQYF | TRBJ2-5 | TRBV19 | TRBD1 | -
TGTGCCTGGAGTTTTGGACTCTCGGGACAGAGCTACGAGCAGTACTTC | CAWSFGLSGQSYEQYF | TRBJ2-7 | TRBV30 | TRBD1 | -
TGTGCCAGCAGAGCAGGGGAGTCCTACAATGAGCAGTTCTTC | CASRAGESYNEQFF | TRBJ2-1 | TRBV6-1 | - | -
TGTGCCAGCAGCCACAGGCCGACGAACACTGAAGCTTTCTTT | CASSHRPTNTEAFF | TRBJ1-1 | TRBV7-6 | - | -
TGTGCCAGCAGTGAAGCGGGAGACGGTTTGTACGAGCAGTACTTC | CASSEAGDGLYEQYF | TRBJ2-7 | TRBV2 | - | -
TGTGCCAGCAGCTTTAGTAGCGGCTCCTACAATGAGCAGTTCTTC | CASSFSSGSYNEQFF | TRBJ2-1 | TRBV11-1 | - | -
TGTGCCAGCAGCGTCACCGACAGACTACTAGCGGGAGGTCTGCAAGATACGCAGTATTTT | CASSVTDRLLAGGLQDTQYF | TRBJ2-3 | TRBV9 | TRBD2 | -
TGCGCCAGCAGCAATGACGGGACAGGCTATGGCTACACCTTC | CASSNDGTGYGYTF | TRBJ1-2 | TRBV5-1 | TRBD1 | -
TGTGCCAGCAGTCTGGACAGATCAGGAGAGACCCAGTACTTC | CASSLDRSGETQYF | TRBJ2-5 | TRBV21-1 | - | once
TGTGCCAGCAGTCCTTTTGGCGGCAGCTCCTACAATGAGCAGTTCTTC | CASSPFGGSSYNEQFF | TRBJ2-1 | TRBV5-4 | - | -
TGTGCCAGCAGAACAGGGGTTTGGGCTGAAAAACTGTTTTTT | CASRTGVWAEKLFF | TRBJ1-4 | TRBV6-5 | TRBD1 | -
TGTGCCATCAGTGATCTAACCACCTACGAGCAGTACTTC | CAISDLTTYEQYF | TRBJ2-7 | TRBV10-3 | - | -
TGTGCCAGCAGTGGAGCAAATCAAAAAGCCCTTCCCTATAACTATGGCTACACCTTC | CASSGANQKALPYNYGYTF | TRBJ1-2 | TRBV2 | - | -
TGTGCCAGCAGTCTTCCGGGGGAAAACATTCAGTACTTC | CASSLPGENIQYF | TRBJ2-4 | TRBV27 | - | once
TGTGCCATGTCGGGACTAGGAACAGATACGCAGTATTTT | CAMSGLGTDTQYF | TRBJ2-3 | TRBV10-3 | TRBD2 | -
TGTGCCAGCAGTCGCGGACTAGCGGGCTCCTACGAGCAGTACTTC | CASSRGLAGSYEQYF | TRBJ2-7 | TRBV27 | TRBD2 | -
TGTGCCAGCAGGGAGGACGGCCCGAACACCGGGGAGCTGTTTTTT | CASREDGPNTGELFF | TRBJ2-2 | TRBV2 | - | -
TGTGCCAGCAGCAAACTGACAGGGAAGTTCGGCACTGAAGCTTTCTTT | CASSKLTGKFGTEAFF | TRBJ1-1 | TRBV7-9 | TRBD1 | -
TGCGCCAGCAGCTTTACGTACAGGGGAGGTGAAGCTTTCTTT | CASSFTYRGGEAFF | TRBJ1-1 | TRBV5-1 | TRBD1 | -
TGTGCCAGCAGTGTCGGGAGGGGGCTAGGCGAAAAACTGTTTTTT | CASSVGRGLGEKLFF | TRBJ1-4 | TRBV2 | TRBD1 | -
TGTGCTAGTGGTTTGGGGGGGGAAGAGACCCAGTACTTC | CASGLGGEETQYF | TRBJ2-5 | TRBV12-5 | - | -
TGTGCCAGCAGCGCGAAATCTAGCGGGAGTTTCGAGCAGTACTTC | CASSAKSSGSFEQYF | TRBJ2-7 | TRBV5-4 | TRBD2 | -
TGTGCCAGCAGCCCCCGCATCATCACTAGCGGGAGCGAGCAGTACTTC | CASSPRIITSGSEQYF | TRBJ2-7 | TRBV7-6 | TRBD2 | -
TGCGCCAGCAGTGAGGCGGACAGCTACGAGCAGTACTTC | CASSEADSYEQYF | TRBJ2-7 | TRBV10-1 | - | -
TGTGCCAGCAGCCCCGCCATCGACAGGGTTGAAGCTTTCTTT | CASSPAIDRVEAFF | TRBJ1-1 | TRBV7-9 | TRBD1 | -
TGTGCCAGCAGCTTGGCCGCCTACGAGCAGTACTTC | CASSLAAYEQYF | TRBJ2-7 | TRBV5-6 | - | -
TGTGCCAGCAGTTACTCGGAGCGGGGTATTAAGGAGACCCAGTACTTC | CASSYSERGIKETQYF | TRBJ2-5 | TRBV6-5 | TRBD2 | once
TGTGCCAGCAGTGGGGAGCAGGGGGCTGGTGGAAACACCATATATTTT | CASSGEQGAGGNTIYF | TRBJ1-3 | TRBV6-1 | TRBD1 | once
TGTGCCAGCAGTTTTCCGGGACAGGGCTACGAGCAGTACTTC | CASSFPGQGYEQYF | TRBJ2-7 | TRBV5-5 | TRBD1 | -
TGTGCCAGCAGACCCGGGACAGACTTAAATGAAAAACTGTTTTTT | CASRPGTDLNEKLFF | TRBJ1-4 | TRBV7-9 | TRBD1 | -
TGCGCCAGCAGATCTAGTGGATCCTACAATGAGCAGTTCTTC | CASRSSGSYNEQFF | TRBJ2-1 | TRBV5-1 | - | -
TGTGCCGCAGTCCCTCACAGGGGGGAGAATGAGCAGTTCTTC | CAAVPHRGENEQFF | TRBJ2-1 | TRBV28 | TRBD1 | -
TGTGCCAGCAGCCAGACCGGGACAGACACTGAAGCTTTCTTT | CASSQTGTDTEAFF | TRBJ1-1 | TRBV11-3 | TRBD1 | -
TGTGCCAGTACCGCCGGACAGGGGGCCACTGAAGCTTTCTTT | CASTAGQGATEAFF | TRBJ1-1 | TRBV19 | TRBD1 | -
TGTGCCTGGAGGATCTTAACAGGGTATAATTCACCCCTCCACTTT | CAWRILTGYNSPLHF | TRBJ1-6 | TRBV30 | - | -
TGTGCCAGCACCCCGGAAGGACTATACTCTGGAAACACCATATATTTT | CASTPEGLYSGNTIYF | TRBJ1-3 | TRBV6-6 | - | -